This TCR beta chain was found in a study of cytomegalovirus exposure and HLA in healthy donors. Study-wide background: Later, an analysis reported that the 110 or so validation repertoires had used the same platform as the roughly 680 first-cohort repertoires. Study results and caveats: Generally TCR sequences proved uncommon, though certain public TCRs appeared in numerous donors. There were about 160 TCR beta chains listed as cytomegalovirus-associated. In a later analysis, first-cohort TCR clusters were found to tend to co-occur in the approximately 120 validation repertoires.

Sequencing was performed with immunoSEQ multiplex PCR; in TCRdb, only in-frame clones are kept and a portion is missing. The profile shows about 65,000 clones, 90% to 95% of them singletons. Concerning this clone: Its specificity is unknown.

Germline loops: CDR1 MDHEN, CDR2 SYDVKM. The CDR3 covers 13 residues. V shed 6 bases and J shed 6 bases, with 12 bases lying between them. This sequence joins TRBV28 and TRBJ2-1, with D maybe TRBD1 (6 bases). This sequence was found in a young woman in good health and CMV-seronegative. Source material: PBMCs. CDR3 in amino acids: CASRGAGFNEQFF. The CDR3 DNA is TGTGCCAGCAGGGGGGCCGGGTTCAATGAGCAGTTCTTC.